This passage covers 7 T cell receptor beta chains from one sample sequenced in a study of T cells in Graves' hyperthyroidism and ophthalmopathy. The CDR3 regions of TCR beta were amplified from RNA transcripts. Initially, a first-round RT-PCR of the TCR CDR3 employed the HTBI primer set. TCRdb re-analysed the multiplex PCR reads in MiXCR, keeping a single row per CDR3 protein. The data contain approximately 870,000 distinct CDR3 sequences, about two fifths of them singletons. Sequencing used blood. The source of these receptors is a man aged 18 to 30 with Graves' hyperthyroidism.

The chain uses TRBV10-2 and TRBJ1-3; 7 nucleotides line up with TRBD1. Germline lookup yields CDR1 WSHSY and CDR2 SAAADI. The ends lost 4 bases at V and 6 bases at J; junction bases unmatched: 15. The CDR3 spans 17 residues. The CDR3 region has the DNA TGCGCCAGCAGTGCCGGAGACAGGGAGCTGAGTGAAAACACCATATATTTT. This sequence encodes CASSAGDRELSENTIYF.

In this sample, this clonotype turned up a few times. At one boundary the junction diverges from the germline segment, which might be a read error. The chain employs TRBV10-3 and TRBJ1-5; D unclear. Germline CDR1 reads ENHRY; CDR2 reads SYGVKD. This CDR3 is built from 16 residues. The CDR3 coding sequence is TGTGCCAGCAGTTCCCCGACGCTCCTGATTGAGCAGCCCCAGCATTTT. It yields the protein CASSSPTLLIEQPQHF.

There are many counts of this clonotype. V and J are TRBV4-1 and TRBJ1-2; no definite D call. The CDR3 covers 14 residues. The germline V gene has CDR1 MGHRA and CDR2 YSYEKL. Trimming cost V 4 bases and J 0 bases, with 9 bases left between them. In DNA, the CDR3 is TGCGCCAGCAGCCCCGACCCGGCTAACTATGGCTACACCTTC. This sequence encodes CASSPDPANYGYTF.

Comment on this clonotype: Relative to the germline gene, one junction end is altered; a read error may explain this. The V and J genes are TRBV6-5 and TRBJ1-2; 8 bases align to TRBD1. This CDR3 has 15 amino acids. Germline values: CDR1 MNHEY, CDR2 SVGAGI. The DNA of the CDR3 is TGTGCCAGCAGCCTACCGGGACAGGCAGCCTATGACTACACCTTC. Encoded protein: CASSLPGQAAYDYTF.

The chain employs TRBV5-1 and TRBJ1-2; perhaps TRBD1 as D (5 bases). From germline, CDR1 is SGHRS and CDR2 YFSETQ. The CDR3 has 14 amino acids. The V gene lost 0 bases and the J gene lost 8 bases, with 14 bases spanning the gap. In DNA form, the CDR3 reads TGCGCCAGCAGCTTGGGGGGGACGGCCCAAGGCTACACCTTC. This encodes CASSLGGTAQGYTF.

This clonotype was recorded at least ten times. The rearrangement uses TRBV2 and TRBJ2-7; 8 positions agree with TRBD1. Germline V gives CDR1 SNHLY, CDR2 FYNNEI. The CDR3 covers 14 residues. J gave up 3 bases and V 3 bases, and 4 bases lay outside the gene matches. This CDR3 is CASSDFGQGYEQYF. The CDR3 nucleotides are TGTGCCAGCAGTGATTTCGGACAGGGCTACGAGCAGTACTTC.

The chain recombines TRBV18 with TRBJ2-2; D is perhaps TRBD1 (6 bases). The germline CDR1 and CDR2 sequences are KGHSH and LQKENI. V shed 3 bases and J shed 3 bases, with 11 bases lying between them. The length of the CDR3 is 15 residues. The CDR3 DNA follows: TGTGCCAGCTCACCGCAGCCAGGGGACACCGGGGAGCTGTTTTTT. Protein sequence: CASSPQPGDTGELFF.